This TCR beta chain appears in the sequencing data of a study of technical replicates of blood from a few donors. Germline CDR1 PRHDT, CDR2 FYEKMQ (reference sequence). This CDR3 contains 16 residues. Trimming cost V 0 bases and J 7 bases; bases outside gene matches: 8. Libraries were prepared by immunoSEQ multiplex PCR; TCRdb keeps only in-frame clonotypes and omits some of them. The table lists 75,000 or so clones, around 94% of them singletons. This chain links TRBV13 with TRBJ2-2; TRBD2 matches 7 bases. Sequencing was done on a sample of T cells isolated from PBMCs. This clonotype originated in a human donor in good health. The DNA for the CDR3 is TGTGCCAGCAGCTTAGGCCTTGCGGGAGCGTTCGGGGAGCTGTTTTTT. Translation: CASSLGLAGAFGELFF.